These 28 T cell receptor beta chains share one sample of origin, sequenced in a study of high-grade serous ovarian cancer treatment subgroups. Tumor samples were taken before definitive surgery or chemotherapy. TCRdb's table, derived via immunoSEQ multiplex PCR, lists solely in-frame clones and lacks some. In the table there are 3,600 or so clones, around 68% of which are singletons. Sequencing input: tumor tissue. The receptors here all came from a human donor with high-grade serous ovarian cancer.

The CDR3 loop reads CASSINQGADTQYF. CDR3 DNA sequence: TGTGCCAGTAGTATTAACCAGGGCGCAGATACGCAGTATTTT. This chain links TRBV19 with TRBJ2-3; the D gene is possibly TRBD1 (5 bases). Deletions cut 3 bases from V and 4 bases from J, with 11 bases between. The germline V gene encodes CDR1 LNHDA and CDR2 SQIVND (reference sequence). The CDR3 consists of 14 residues.

For this clone: At one end, the junction sequence differs from germline, possibly due to a read error. The rearrangement uses TRBV7-2 and TRBJ1-2; D gene uncertain. The CDR3 contains 11 residues. Germline lookup yields CDR1 SGHTA and CDR2 FQGNSA. The CDR3 DNA sequence: TGTGCCAGCAGCTTAGGGCAGATCCCTTACTTC. Its protein product is CASSLGQIPYF.

The CDR3 region is CASSQETEAFF. CDR3 bases: TGTGCCAGCTCACAGGAGACTGAAGCTTTCTTT. The chain couples TRBV13 to TRBJ1-1, with D possibly TRBD1 on 5 matching bases. Germline V gene data show CDR1 as PRHDT and CDR2 as FYEKMQ (reference sequence). The CDR3 runs to 11 residues. The germline V and J ends were trimmed by 8 bases and 5 bases, with 9 bases remaining between them. Using reference TRBV13 and TRBJ1-1 for the parts outside the CDR3, the full variable domain is AAGVIQSPRHLIKEKRETATLKCYPIPRHDTVYWYQQGPGQDPQFLISFYEKMQSDKGSIPDRFSAQQFSDYHSELNMSSLELGDSALYFCASSQETEAFFGQGTRLTVV.

This clone has more than one count but fewer than ten. The chain links TRBV29-1 to TRBJ2-7, with D unresolved. V dropped 4 bases and J dropped 1 base, with 8 bases sitting between them. The CDR3 extends over 12 amino acids. Germline V gives CDR1 SQVTM, CDR2 ANQGSEA. The CDR3 DNA reads as TGCAGCGTTGTCGGCGGATCCTACGAGCAGTACTTC. This gives the protein CSVVGGSYEQYF.

The chain combines TRBV5-4 with TRBJ1-4; D call uncertain. The V and J ends lost 4 bases and 12 bases respectively, with 25 bases between them. This CDR3 comprises 16 residues. CDR1 is SGHNT, CDR2 YYREEE, per germline (reference sequence). CDR3 loop: CASSAGGMGGRVELFF. CDR3 sequence (DNA): TGTGCCAGCAGCGCCGGCGGTATGGGAGGCCGGGTGGAACTGTTTTTT.

The J gene is TRBJ1-6, the V gene TRBV28, with D perhaps matching TRBD1 (6 bases). The germline V and J ends were trimmed by 5 bases and 10 bases, with 15 bases remaining between them. The CDR3 runs to 14 residues. Germline V lookup: CDR1 MDHEN, CDR2 SYDVKM. As DNA, the CDR3 is TGTGCCAGCAGTATTACCTCCAGGGGCTCACCCCTCCACTTT. Translation: CASSITSRGSPLHF.

This clone has more than one count but fewer than ten. The genes are TRBV5-5 and TRBJ2-5, with D perhaps being TRBD1 or TRBD2 (6 bases each). Germline lookup yields CDR1 SGHKS and CDR2 YYEKEE (reference sequence). CDR3 size: 14 residues. Trimming cost V 4 bases and J 7 bases, with 17 bases left between them. CDR3 nucleotide sequence: TGTGCCAGCAGCCCCCCCGGGGGCGACGGGACCCAGTACTTC. This gives the protein CASSPPGGDGTQYF.

This clone has only a few counts. For the CDR3, the DNA is TGCAGCGGCGGTCAGCAAAAGACCCAGTACTTC. It translates to CSGGQQKTQYF. V gene TRBV29-1 combines with J gene TRBJ2-5; D not certain. Looked up from germline, CDR1 is SQVTM and CDR2 is ANQGSEA. With 7 bases removed from V and 6 bases from J, the gap between germline ends came to 12 bases. This CDR3 is built from 11 residues.

The chain has TRBV10-3 and TRBJ1-1; D is unclear. Looked up from germline, CDR1 is ENHRY and CDR2 is SYGVKD. Between the trimmed V and J ends, which lost 7 bases and 1 base, there was a span of 7 bases. The CDR3 is made up of 12 amino acids. The CDR3 DNA follows: TGTGCCATCAACGACGGGAACACTGAAGCTTTCTTT. Protein sequence: CAINDGNTEAFF.

The V call is TRBV7-6, the J call TRBJ1-5; the D is unclear. CDR1 SGHVS and CDR2 FNYEAQ come from the germline V gene. Deletions cut 4 bases from V and 5 bases from J, with 12 bases between. The CDR3 runs 14 residues. The CDR3 loop is CASSSTTTDQPQHF. The CDR3 coding sequence is TGTGCCAGCAGCTCAACGACTACGGATCAGCCCCAGCATTTT. Supplemented by reference TRBV7-6 and TRBJ1-5, the full variable domain reads GAGVSQSPRYKVTKRGQDVALRCDPISGHVSLYWYRQALGQGPEFLTYFNYEAQQDKSGLPNDRFSAERPEGSISTLTIQRTEQRDSAMYRCASSSTTTDQPQHFGDGTRLSIL.

The chain carries TRBV10-3 and TRBJ2-2; 7 bases agree with TRBD1. Germline V gene sequence: CDR1 ENHRY, CDR2 SYGVKD. V lost 3 bases, J lost 6 bases, and 10 bases stayed unmatched. This CDR3 is 16 amino acids long. CDR3 in amino acids: CAISEPATGRAGELFF. Written as DNA, the CDR3 is TGTGCCATCAGTGAACCAGCGACAGGGCGGGCCGGGGAGCTGTTTTTT.

The chain couples TRBV5-1 to TRBJ1-2; no clear D gene. CDR1 is SGHRS and CDR2 is YFSETQ in the germline V gene. Trimming cost V 4 bases and J 1 base, with 14 bases left between them. CDR3 length: 15 residues. CDR3 DNA: TGCGCCAGCAGCCACGGACTAGGGAGTAACTATGGCTACACCTTC. It translates to CASSHGLGSNYGYTF.

Here the CDR3 DNA reads TGTGCCTGGAGTCCTTCGTTTCGAAGGGTCCGGGCCGAAGCTTTCTTT. Its translation: CAWSPSFRRVRAEAFF. The chain uses TRBV30 and TRBJ1-1; no reliable D call. The germline V and J ends were trimmed by 2 bases and 8 bases, with 24 bases remaining between them. Germline V gives CDR1 GTSNPN, CDR2 SVGIG (reference sequence). This CDR3 spans 16 amino acids.

This rearrangement joins TRBV7-2 to TRBJ1-4; a possible D gene is TRBD1 (5 bases). The CDR3 consists of 15 residues. Between the trimmed V and J ends, which lost 4 bases and 5 bases, there was a span of 14 bases. Germline loops: CDR1 SGHTA, CDR2 FQGNSA. Here the CDR3 DNA reads TGTGCCAGCAGCTCAACAGGAATTTTCAATGAAAAACTGTTTTTT. This translates into CASSSTGIFNEKLFF.

This clone was counted once. This rearrangement joins TRBV7-9 to TRBJ2-5, with D hard to call. CDR3 length: 12 amino acids. V lost 2 bases to trimming and J lost 2 bases, with 3 bases between them. CDR1 and CDR2 from the germline V gene are SEHNR and FQNEAQ (reference sequence). CDR3 residues: CASSLQQETQYF. CDR3 in DNA: TGTGCCAGCAGCTTACAACAAGAGACCCAGTACTTC.

By frequency in the sample, this clone is large. The J gene is TRBJ2-7, the V gene TRBV6-5; possible D gene TRBD2, 7 bases. The germline CDR1 and CDR2 sequences are MNHEY and SVGAGI. The CDR3 extends over 15 amino acids. V gave up 0 bases and J gave up 7 bases, with 16 bases separating them. Here the CDR3 DNA reads TGTGCCAGCAGTTACTCCCCAAGCGAGGGGGGGGAGCAGTACTTC. Its translation is CASSYSPSEGGEQYF.

The chain couples TRBV7-3 to TRBJ2-5; D gene ambiguous. Trimming cost V 5 bases and J 5 bases, with 12 bases left between them. Germline CDR1 and CDR2: SGHTA and FQGTGA. There are 13 residues in the CDR3. The CDR3 loop reads CASSQTVRETQYF. CDR3 DNA sequence: TGTGCCAGCAGCCAGACCGTTCGGGAGACCCAGTACTTC. Full variable domain (rest looked up from reference TRBV7-3 and TRBJ2-5): GAGVSQTPSNKVTEKGKYVELRCDPISGHTALYWYRQSLGQGPEFLIYFQGTGAADDSGLPNDRFFAVRPEGSVSTLKIQRTERGDSAVYLCASSQTVRETQYFGPGTRLLVL.

The rearrangement links TRBV20-1 to TRBJ1-2; D gene unclear. The ends were cut back, 2 bases at V and 6 bases at J, with 7 bases in the middle. The CDR3 covers 11 residues. CDR1 is DFQATT and CDR2 is SNEGSKA in the germline V gene (reference sequence). This chain's CDR3 is CSARYRHGYTF. CDR3 bases: TGCAGTGCTAGATATAGGCATGGCTACACCTTC.

The chain uses TRBV5-5 and TRBJ2-1; 10 bases align to TRBD2. Germline V gives CDR1 SGHKS, CDR2 YYEKEE (reference sequence). The junction had 5 bases not matched to a gene; V was cut back by 4 bases and J by 4 bases. The CDR3 runs to 15 residues. The CDR3 sequence is CASSPGLAVYNEQFF. DNA for the CDR3: TGTGCCAGCAGCCCAGGACTAGCGGTATACAATGAGCAGTTCTTC.

The sample holds one count of this clone. Different DNA sequences within this sample yield the same CDR3. The CDR3 protein is CASSVDSRDSVRDTQYF. In DNA form, the CDR3 reads TGTGCCAGCAGCGTTGATTCCCGGGATTCGGTAAGGGATACGCAGTATTTT. V usage is TRBV9 and J usage is TRBJ2-3, with a possible D match to TRBD2 (5 bases). CDR1 is SGDLS and CDR2 is YYNGEE in the germline V gene. The CDR3 totals 17 residues. Trimming took off 2 bases at V and 6 bases at J, with 22 bases between the two ends.

The chain carries TRBV4-3 and TRBJ2-2, with D tentatively TRBD1 (5 bases). V was trimmed by 6 bases and J by 3 bases, leaving 14 bases between them. CDR3 length: 15 amino acids. Germline assignment: CDR1 LGHNA and CDR2 YSLEER. CDR3 DNA: TGCGCCAGCAGACGACGCTCCAGGGACACCGGGGAGCTGTTTTTT. Protein sequence: CASRRRSRDTGELFF.

In nucleotides, the CDR3 is TGTGCCAGCAGCCAAGGGACAAGGAATGAGCAGTTCTTC. Translated, it gives CASSQGTRNEQFF. This chain joins TRBV14 and TRBJ2-1; TRBD1 is a possible D gene (5 bases). The CDR3 extends over 13 amino acids. Deletions cut 1 base from V and 7 bases from J, with 8 bases between. The germline V gene encodes CDR1 SGHDN and CDR2 FVKESK.

The rearrangement joins TRBV9 to TRBJ2-3; no definite D call. The CDR3 length is 13 residues. V was pared by 4 bases and J by 5 bases, with 11 bases between. Germline CDR1 and CDR2: SGDLS and YYNGEE. The CDR3 DNA follows: TGTGCCAGCAGCCCCTTAGCTCAAGATACGCAGTATTTT. Protein sequence: CASSPLAQDTQYF.

The rearrangement uses TRBV5-8 and TRBJ1-5; the D gene is possibly TRBD1 (5 bases). The V gene's germline CDR1 is SGHTS and CDR2 YDEGEE. The CDR3 runs to 14 residues. V gave up 3 bases and J gave up 7 bases, with 14 bases separating them. The CDR3 region is CASSSPTQGQPQHF. The CDR3, as DNA: TGTGCCAGCAGCTCGCCCACTCAGGGCCAGCCCCAGCATTTT.

J is TRBJ2-7 and V is TRBV5-1; no clear D. Germline CDR1 and CDR2: SGHRS and YFSETQ. The CDR3 runs to 14 residues. Trimming removed 0 bases from V and 4 bases from J, with 11 bases in between. The CDR3 region is CASSLDPVSYEQYF. CDR3 DNA: TGCGCCAGCAGCTTGGATCCGGTCTCGTACGAGCAGTACTTC.

The rearrangement uses TRBV19 and TRBJ2-2; no definite D call. The CDR3 length is 12 residues. V was pared by 6 bases and J by 6 bases, with 8 bases between. Germline V gene data show CDR1 as LNHDA and CDR2 as SQIVND (reference sequence). CDR3 DNA: TGTGCCAGTAGACAGCCACCCGGGGAGCTGTTTTTT. It is translated as CASRQPPGELFF.

V and J are TRBV5-1 and TRBJ2-7; 8 bases map to TRBD1. Germline V gives CDR1 SGHRS, CDR2 YFSETQ. The V gene end was trimmed by 0 bases and the J gene end by 4 bases; junction bases not matched to a gene: 6. The CDR3 totals 15 residues. CDR3 region: CASSLGAGGLYEQYF. As DNA, the CDR3 is TGCGCCAGCAGCTTGGGGGCAGGGGGCTTATACGAGCAGTACTTC.

The rearrangement joins TRBV30 to TRBJ1-5; weak D call: TRBD1 (6 bases). Germline V lookup: CDR1 GTSNPN, CDR2 SVGIG (reference sequence). The V and J ends lost 2 bases and 4 bases respectively, with 15 bases between them. The CDR3 sequence is 15 residues long. The CDR3 here is CAWSTDSRGNQPQHF. The CDR3 coding sequence is TGTGCCTGGAGTACGGACAGCCGCGGGAATCAGCCCCAGCATTTT.